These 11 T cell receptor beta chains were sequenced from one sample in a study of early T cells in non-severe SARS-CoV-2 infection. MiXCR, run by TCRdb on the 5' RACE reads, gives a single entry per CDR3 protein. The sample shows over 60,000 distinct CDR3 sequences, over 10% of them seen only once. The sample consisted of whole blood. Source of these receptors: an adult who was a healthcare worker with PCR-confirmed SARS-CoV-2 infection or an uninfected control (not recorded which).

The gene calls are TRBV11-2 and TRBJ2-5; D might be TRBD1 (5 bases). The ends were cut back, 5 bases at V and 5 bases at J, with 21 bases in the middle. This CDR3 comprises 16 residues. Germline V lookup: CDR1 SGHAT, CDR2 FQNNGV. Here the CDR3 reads CASSPTIPRANETQYF. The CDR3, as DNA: TGTGCCAGCAGCCCCACAATACCCAGGGCCAACGAGACCCAGTACTTC.

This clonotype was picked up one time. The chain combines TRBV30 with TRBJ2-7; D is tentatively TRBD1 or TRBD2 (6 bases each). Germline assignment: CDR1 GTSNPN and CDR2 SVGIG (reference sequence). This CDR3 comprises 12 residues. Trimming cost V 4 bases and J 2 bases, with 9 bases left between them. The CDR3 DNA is TGTGCCTGGAATCGGGGGCCCTACGAGCAGTACTTC. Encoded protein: CAWNRGPYEQYF.

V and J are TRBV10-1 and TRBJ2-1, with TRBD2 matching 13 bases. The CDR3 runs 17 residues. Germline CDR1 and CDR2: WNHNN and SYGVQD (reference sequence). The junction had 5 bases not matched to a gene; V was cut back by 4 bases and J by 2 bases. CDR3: CASSGLTSGGAYNEQFF. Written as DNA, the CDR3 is TGCGCCAGCAGTGGTCTCACTAGCGGGGGGGCCTACAATGAGCAGTTCTTC.

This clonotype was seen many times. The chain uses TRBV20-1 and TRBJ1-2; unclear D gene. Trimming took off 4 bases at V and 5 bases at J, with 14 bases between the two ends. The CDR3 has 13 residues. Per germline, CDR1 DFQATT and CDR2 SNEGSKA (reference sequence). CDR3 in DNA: TGCAGTGCTAAGGACGGGGAATCTTATGGCTACACCTTC. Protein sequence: CSAKDGESYGYTF.

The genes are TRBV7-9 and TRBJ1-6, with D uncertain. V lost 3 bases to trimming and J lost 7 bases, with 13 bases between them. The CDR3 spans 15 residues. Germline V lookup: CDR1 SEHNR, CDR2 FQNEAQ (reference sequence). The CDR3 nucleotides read TGTGCCAGCAGCTTGGCGCTTGGGCCGAATTCACCCCTCCACTTT. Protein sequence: CASSLALGPNSPLHF.

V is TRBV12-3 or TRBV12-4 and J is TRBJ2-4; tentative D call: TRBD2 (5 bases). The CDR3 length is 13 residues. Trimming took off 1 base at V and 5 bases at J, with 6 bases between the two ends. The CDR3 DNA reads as TGTGCCAGCAGTTTAGGGGGAGAAAACATTCAGTACTTC. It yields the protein CASSLGGENIQYF.

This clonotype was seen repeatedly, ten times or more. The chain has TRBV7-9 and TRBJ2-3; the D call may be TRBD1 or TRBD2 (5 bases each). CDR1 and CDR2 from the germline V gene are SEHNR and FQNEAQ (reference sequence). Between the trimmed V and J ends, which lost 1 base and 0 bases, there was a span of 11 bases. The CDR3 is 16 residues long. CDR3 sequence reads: CASSLGVGDSTDTQYF. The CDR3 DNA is TGTGCCAGCAGCTTAGGAGTGGGGGACAGCACAGATACGCAGTATTTT.

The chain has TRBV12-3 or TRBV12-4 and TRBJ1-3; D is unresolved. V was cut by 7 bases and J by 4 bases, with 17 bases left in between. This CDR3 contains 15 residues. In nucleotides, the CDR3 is TGTGCCAGCACCCCCGGCCCGACTAGCGGAAACACCATATATTTT. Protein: CASTPGPTSGNTIYF.

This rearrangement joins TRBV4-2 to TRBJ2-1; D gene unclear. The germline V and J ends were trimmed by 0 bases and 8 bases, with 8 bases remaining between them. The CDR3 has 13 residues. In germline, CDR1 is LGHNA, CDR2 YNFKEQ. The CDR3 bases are TGTGCCAGCAGCCAAGATCTAGGCGATGAGCAGTTCTTC. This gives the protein CASSQDLGDEQFF.

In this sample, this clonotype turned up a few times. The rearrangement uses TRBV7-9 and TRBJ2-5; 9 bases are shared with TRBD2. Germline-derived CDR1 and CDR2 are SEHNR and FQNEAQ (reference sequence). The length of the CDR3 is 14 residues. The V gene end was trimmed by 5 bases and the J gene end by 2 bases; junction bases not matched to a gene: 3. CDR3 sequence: CASSERGVQETQYF. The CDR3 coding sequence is TGTGCCAGCAGCGAGCGGGGGGTTCAAGAGACCCAGTACTTC.

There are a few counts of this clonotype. CDR3 nucleotides: TGCAGCGCCCGGGACCAGGCGGGAGAGACCCAGTACTTC. Translation: CSARDQAGETQYF. The chain joins TRBV29-1 to TRBJ2-5, with D perhaps TRBD1 or TRBD2 (5 bases each). The CDR3 has 13 residues. Looked up from germline, CDR1 is SQVTM and CDR2 is ANQGSEA. V dropped 7 bases and J dropped 4 bases, with 16 bases sitting between them.